The 4 T cell receptor beta chains listed next were all sequenced from one sample in a study of blood T cell repertoires in COVID-19. Assay: immunoSEQ multiplex PCR; the TCRdb copy retains only in-frame clones and omits some. The top ten clones hold 9.5% to 15% of a sample with a few hundred thousand clones, approximately 90% of them seen once. The sample was peripheral blood. These receptors all stem from a woman in her sixties or seventies with acute or convalescent COVID-19.

The rearrangement uses TRBV9 and TRBJ2-7; D possibly corresponds to TRBD2 (6 bases). CDR1 and CDR2 (germline): SGDLS, YYNGEE. The length of the CDR3 is 15 residues. V gave up 4 bases and J gave up 5 bases, with 19 bases separating them. CDR3 sequence: CASSPGAGRVDEQYF. The CDR3 nucleotides are TGTGCCAGCAGCCCCGGGGCGGGAAGGGTCGACGAGCAGTACTTC.

The V and J genes are TRBV6-5 and TRBJ1-4; a possible D gene is TRBD1 (6 bases). This CDR3 is 15 amino acids long. Deletions cut 0 bases from V and 4 bases from J, with 9 bases between. The V gene's germline CDR1 is MNHEY and CDR2 SVGAGI. This chain's CDR3 is CASSYSWGRNEKLFF. The CDR3 nucleotides read TGTGCCAGCAGTTACTCCTGGGGGCGTAATGAAAAACTGTTTTTT.

The count of this clone is one. The chain recombines TRBV5-1 with TRBJ1-1; D not certain. V was clipped by 0 bases and J by 4 bases, with 7 bases between them. The CDR3 runs to 13 residues. Germline V gene data show CDR1 as SGHRS and CDR2 as YFSETQ. The CDR3 sequence is CASSLEEATEAFF. The CDR3 DNA sequence: TGCGCCAGCAGCTTGGAAGAGGCCACTGAAGCTTTCTTT.

The chain uses TRBV28 and TRBJ2-2; D possibly corresponds to TRBD2 (6 bases). V lost 3 bases to trimming and J lost 4 bases, with 15 bases between them. The CDR3 length is 16 residues. CDR1 MDHEN and CDR2 SYDVKM come from the germline V gene. CDR3 DNA: TGTGCCAGCAGTTTGTCGCGGGATAGAGGCACCGGGGAGCTGTTTTTT. This codes for CASSLSRDRGTGELFF.